The present entry profiles one T cell receptor (beta chain) with its context. Its antigen is not known. The germline gene is not matched at one end of the junction; a read error may be the cause. The sample comes from a study of regulatory T cells in long-lasting Graves disease. General study results and limits: Shared public clonotypes totalled some 2,500 in persistent patients, compared with about a thousand in new patients. Persistent Graves' patients showed less TCR diversity than newly diagnosed ones. Limited sample numbers may have lowered accuracy. Under persistent disease, TRBV28, TRBJ1-2 and TRBJ2-5 were used preferentially.

Germline CDR1 MNHNS, CDR2 SASEGT. This CDR3 comprises 13 residues. Arm-PCR of CDR3 regions with iRepertoire HTBI primers generated TCR beta libraries. MiXCR, run by TCRdb on the multiplex PCR reads, gives a single entry per CDR3 protein. The sample lists about 320,000 distinct CDR3 sequences, 15% to 20% occurring once. Stated time point: newly diagnosed GD, antithyroid drugs for less than 3 months. Preparation of the TCR library used RNA extracted from PBMCs. This TCR was sampled from a female donor with Graves disease. Sequenced material: peripheral blood mononuclear cells (PBMCs), taken at new diagnosis, from a patient treated with antithyroid drugs. V and J are TRBV6-1 and TRBJ2-3, with 11 bases identical to TRBD1. The end of the DNA is better explained by TRBJ2-5, so the J call may be wrong. The CDR3 protein is CAGRDRGWETQYF. The CDR3, as DNA: TGTGCCGGCAGGGACAGGGGGTGGGAGACCCAGTACTTC.